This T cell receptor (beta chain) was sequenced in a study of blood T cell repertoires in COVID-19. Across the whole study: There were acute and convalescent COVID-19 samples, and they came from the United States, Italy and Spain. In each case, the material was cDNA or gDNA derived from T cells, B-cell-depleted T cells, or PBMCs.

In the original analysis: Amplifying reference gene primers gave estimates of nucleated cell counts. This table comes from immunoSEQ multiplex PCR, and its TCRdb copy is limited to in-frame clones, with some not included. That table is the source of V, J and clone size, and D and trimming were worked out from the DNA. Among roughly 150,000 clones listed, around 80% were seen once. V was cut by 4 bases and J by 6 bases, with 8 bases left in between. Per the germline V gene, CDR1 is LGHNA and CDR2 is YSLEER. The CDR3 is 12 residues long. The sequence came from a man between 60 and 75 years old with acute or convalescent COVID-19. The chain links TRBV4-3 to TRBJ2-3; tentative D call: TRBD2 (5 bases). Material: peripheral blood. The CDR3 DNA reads TGCGCCAGCAGCCTTACTAGGGATACGCAGTATTTT. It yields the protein CASSLTRDTQYF.